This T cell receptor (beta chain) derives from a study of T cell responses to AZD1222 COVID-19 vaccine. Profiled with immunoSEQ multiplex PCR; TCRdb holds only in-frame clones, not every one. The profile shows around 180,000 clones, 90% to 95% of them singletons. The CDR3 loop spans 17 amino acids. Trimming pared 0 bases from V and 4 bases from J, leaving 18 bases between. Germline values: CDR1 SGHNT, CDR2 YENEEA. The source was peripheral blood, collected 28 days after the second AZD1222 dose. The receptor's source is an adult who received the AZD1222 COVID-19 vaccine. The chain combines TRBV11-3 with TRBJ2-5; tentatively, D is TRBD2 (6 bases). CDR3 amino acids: CASSLEERAGKLETQYF. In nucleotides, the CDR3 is TGTGCCAGCAGCTTAGAGGAGAGGGCGGGGAAACTAGAGACCCAGTACTTC.